These 19 T cell receptor beta chains came from one sample sequenced in a study of T cell repertoires in cytomegalovirus infection. TCRdb fed the reads into MiXCR, producing one record per CDR3 protein. The data contain about 130,000 distinct CDR3 sequences, 20% to 30% of them singletons. Their target antigens are unknown. The specimen sequenced was PBMCs, sequenced either directly or after in vitro stimulation (not recorded which). The receptor source for this set is a human donor in good health (CMV status not recorded). Some clones in this sample may be carry-over from other donors' samples.

This clonotype occurred a few times. The gene calls are TRBV7-2 and TRBJ2-7; 7 nucleotides agree with TRBD2. After removal of 6 bases from V and 3 bases from J, the junction contained 11 bases not matched to a gene. The germline gives CDR1 SGHTA, CDR2 FQGNSA. The CDR3 extends over 15 amino acids. The CDR3 nucleotides are TGTGCCAGCAGAAGGCGGGAGTTCTTAGACTACGAGCAGTACTTC. This translates into CASRRREFLDYEQYF.

The J gene is TRBJ2-5, the V gene TRBV14; D remains ambiguous. The length of the CDR3 is 13 residues. V was clipped by 0 bases and J by 5 bases, with 7 bases between them. Germline loops: CDR1 SGHDN, CDR2 FVKESK. CDR3: CASSQDNKETQYF. The CDR3 DNA follows: TGTGCCAGCAGCCAAGATAATAAGGAGACCCAGTACTTC.

This clonotype was recorded many times. The chain has TRBV7-6 and TRBJ2-1; either TRBD1 or TRBD2 may fit D (6 bases each). Trimming pared 0 bases from V and 5 bases from J, leaving 17 bases between. Germline CDR1 and CDR2: SGHVS and FNYEAQ. This CDR3 is 17 amino acids long. The chain's CDR3 is CASSLAGGGTPNNEQFF. The CDR3 nucleotides are TGTGCCAGCAGCTTAGCGGGGGGCGGCACCCCAAACAATGAGCAGTTCTTC.

The chain carries TRBV20-1 and TRBJ2-7; no definite D call. Germline lookup yields CDR1 DFQATT and CDR2 SNEGSKA (reference sequence). V shed 1 base and J shed 0 bases, with 7 bases lying between them. This CDR3 region has 13 residues. DNA for the CDR3: TGCAGTGCTAGAGCCCCGAGCTCCTACGAGCAGTACTTC. It encodes CSARAPSSYEQYF.

This clonotype has ten or more counts. V usage is TRBV7-2 and J usage is TRBJ2-4; D may match TRBD1 or TRBD2 (5 bases each). Trimming removed 6 bases at V and 1 base at J, with 13 bases between. Germline-derived CDR1 and CDR2 are SGHTA and FQGNSA. CDR3 size: 15 residues. CDR3 in amino acids: CASRPSGDAKNIQYF. Written as DNA, the CDR3 is TGTGCCAGCAGGCCCTCTGGGGACGCCAAAAACATTCAGTACTTC.

This clonotype was seen more than once but under ten times. This chain uses TRBV20-1 with TRBJ1-1; D is perhaps TRBD1 (5 bases). From germline, CDR1 is DFQATT and CDR2 SNEGSKA (reference sequence). This CDR3 contains 13 residues. Between the trimmed V and J ends, which lost 3 bases and 1 base, there was a span of 9 bases. The CDR3 region has the DNA TGCAGTGCTAGGATGGACAAGAACACTGAAGCTTTCTTT. Amino acid sequence: CSARMDKNTEAFF.

This clonotype has only a few counts. The gene calls are TRBV24-1 and TRBJ1-2; D unresolved. Trimming took off 3 bases at V and 6 bases at J, with 16 bases between the two ends. CDR1 and CDR2 from the germline V gene are KGHDR and SFDVKD. The CDR3 has 15 amino acids. The CDR3 loop reads CATSDPDFGGNGYTF. For the CDR3, the DNA is TGTGCCACCAGTGATCCGGATTTCGGTGGGAATGGCTACACCTTC.

This clonotype has at least ten counts. This sequence joins TRBV7-2 and TRBJ1-1, with D unresolved. The CDR3 sequence is 14 residues long. The V end was cut by 2 bases, the J end by 4 bases, with 11 bases between. Germline CDR1 and CDR2: SGHTA and FQGNSA. The CDR3: CASSLRRGSTEAFF. The CDR3 bases are TGTGCCAGCAGCTTACGGCGCGGCAGCACTGAAGCTTTCTTT.

This chain connects TRBV19 to TRBJ2-1, with TRBD2 matching over 7 bases. CDR1 LNHDA and CDR2 SQIVND come from the germline V gene (reference sequence). The CDR3 is 16 residues long. Trimming took 6 bases from V and 6 from J; bases not matched to a gene: 14. CDR3 amino acids: CASSNPGLSSINEQFF. CDR3 DNA: TGTGCCAGTAGCAATCCGGGACTATCGTCAATCAATGAGCAGTTCTTC.

The J gene is TRBJ2-3, the V gene TRBV11-2; 10 nucleotides match TRBD2. V was clipped by 1 base and J by 4 bases; unmatched bases: 5. CDR3 length: 16 amino acids. CDR1 and CDR2 (germline): SGHAT, FQNNGV. The CDR3 sequence: CASSLASGRGSDTQYF. The DNA of the CDR3 is TGTGCCAGCAGCTTAGCTAGCGGGAGAGGGTCAGATACGCAGTATTTT.

The V and J genes are TRBV18 and TRBJ2-5; D may be TRBD1 (5 bases). The CDR3 extends over 14 amino acids. Germline CDR1 reads KGHSH; CDR2 reads LQKENI. V gave up 5 bases and J gave up 2 bases, with 12 bases separating them. The CDR3 nucleotides are TGTGCCAGCTCAAACTCTGGGGCGCAAGAGACCCAGTACTTC. Translation: CASSNSGAQETQYF.

This clonotype came up many times. The genes are TRBV7-2 and TRBJ2-5, with 8 bases matching TRBD2. The V segment lost 8 bases and the J segment 10 bases; nucleotides outside the gene matches: 9. The V gene's germline CDR1 is SGHTA and CDR2 FQGNSA. The CDR3 is 12 amino acids. CDR3 coding DNA: TGTGCCAGCTCCGACGTAGCGGGGAACCAGTACTTC. It specifies CASSDVAGNQYF.

The J gene is TRBJ2-5, the V gene TRBV11-2; D might be TRBD2 (7 bases). CDR1 and CDR2 from the germline V gene are SGHAT and FQNNGV. Trimming removed 5 bases at V and 3 bases at J, with 19 bases between. The CDR3 sequence is 16 residues long. The CDR3 DNA is TGTGCCAGCAGCCCGAGTCGGGGGGCGCGCGAAGAGACCCAGTACTTC. It encodes CASSPSRGAREETQYF. The variable domain in full, with the rest retrieved from reference TRBV11-2 and TRBJ2-5, is EAGVAQSPRYKIIEKRQSVAFWCNPISGHATLYWYQQILGQGPKLLIQFQNNGVVDDSQLPKDRFSAERLKGVDSTLKIQPAKLEDSAVYLCASSPSRGAREETQYFGPGTRLLVL.

This clonotype has ten or more counts. The V gene is TRBV6-2 or TRBV6-3, the J gene TRBJ2-1; 8 bases fit TRBD1. J gave up 10 bases and V 5 bases, and 13 bases lay outside the gene matches. Germline loops: CDR1 MNHEY, CDR2 SVGEGT. CDR3 size: 15 residues. For the CDR3, the DNA is TGTGCCAGCAGTCATTTGAGGGACAGGCCACGAGAGCAGTTCTTC. Amino acids: CASSHLRDRPREQFF.

The chain links TRBV6-1 to TRBJ2-1, with 8 nucleotides matching TRBD1. The germline V gene has CDR1 MNHNS and CDR2 SASEGT. This CDR3 has 15 residues. Trimming at V came to 1 base and at J to 3 bases, leaving 2 bases not matched to a gene. The DNA of the CDR3 is TGTGCCAGCAGTGAAGGGACAGGGAACTACAATGAGCAGTTCTTC. This codes for CASSEGTGNYNEQFF.

This clonotype was counted many times. The chain has TRBV19 and TRBJ2-3; D gene unclear. Trimming stripped 0 bases from V and 0 bases from J, with 13 bases between. Germline V gene sequence: CDR1 LNHDA, CDR2 SQIVND (reference sequence). This CDR3 is 17 amino acids long. As DNA, the CDR3 is TGTGCCAGTAGTATAGATCCTGGTCGGCCGAGCACAGATACGCAGTATTTT. Its translation: CASSIDPGRPSTDTQYF.

This clonotype was seen only a few times. The chain has TRBV7-2 and TRBJ2-7; 8 bases are shared with TRBD1. The CDR3 length is 16 residues. Germline V lookup: CDR1 SGHTA, CDR2 FQGNSA. After removal of 5 bases from V and 1 base from J, the junction contained 10 bases not matched to a gene. The CDR3 spells CASSTWTGTLSYEQYV. The DNA of the CDR3 is TGTGCCAGCAGCACTTGGACAGGGACTCTTTCCTACGAGCAGTACGTC.

The J gene is TRBJ1-1, the V gene TRBV20-1; D is ambiguous. Germline CDR1 and CDR2: DFQATT and SNEGSKA (reference sequence). This CDR3 has 14 residues. With 1 base removed from V and 1 base from J, the gap between germline ends came to 10 bases. CDR3 bases: TGCAGTGCTAGAGGTGACGGGTCGAACACTGAAGCTTTCTTT. Amino acids: CSARGDGSNTEAFF.

By sample fraction, this clonotype is medium-sized. The chain uses TRBV7-2 and TRBJ2-5; no clear D gene. The germline V gene encodes CDR1 SGHTA and CDR2 FQGNSA. CDR3 length: 15 amino acids. V gave up 1 base and J gave up 5 bases, with 14 bases separating them. In DNA, the CDR3 is TGTGCCAGCAGCTTAGATAGTTTGCTATTGGAGACCCAGTACTTC. This sequence encodes CASSLDSLLLETQYF. Complete variable domain (other parts from reference TRBV7-2 and TRBJ2-5): GAGVSQSPSNKVTEKGKDVELRCDPISGHTALYWYRQSLGQGLEFLIYFQGNSAPDKSGLPSDRFSAERTGGSVSTLTIQRTQQEDSAVYLCASSLDSLLLETQYFGPGTRLLVL.